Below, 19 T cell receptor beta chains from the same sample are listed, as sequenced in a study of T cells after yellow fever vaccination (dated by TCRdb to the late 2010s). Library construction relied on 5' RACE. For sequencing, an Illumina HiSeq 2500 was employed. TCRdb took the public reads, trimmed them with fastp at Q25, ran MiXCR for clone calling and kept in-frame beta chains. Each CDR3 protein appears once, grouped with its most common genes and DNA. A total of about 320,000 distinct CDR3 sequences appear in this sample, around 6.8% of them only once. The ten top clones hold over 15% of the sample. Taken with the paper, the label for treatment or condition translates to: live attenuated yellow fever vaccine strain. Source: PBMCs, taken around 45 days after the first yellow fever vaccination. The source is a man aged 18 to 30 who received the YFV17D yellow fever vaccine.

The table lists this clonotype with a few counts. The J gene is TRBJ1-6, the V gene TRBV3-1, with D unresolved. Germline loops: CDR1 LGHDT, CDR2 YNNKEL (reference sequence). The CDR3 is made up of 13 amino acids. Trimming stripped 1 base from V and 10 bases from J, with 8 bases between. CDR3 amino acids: CASSQGRESPLHF. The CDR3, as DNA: TGTGCCAGCAGCCAAGGACGGGAATCACCCCTCCACTTT.

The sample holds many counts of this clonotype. The DNA for the CDR3 is TGCGCCAGCAGCGCGGGGGGGACTAGCGGGGGCGCCGGGTTCTTC. The encoded protein is CASSAGGTSGGAGFF. The V gene is TRBV5-1, the J gene TRBJ2-1; 14 nucleotides line up with TRBD2. This CDR3 is built from 15 residues. CDR1 SGHRS and CDR2 YFSETQ come from the germline V gene. The J segment lost 15 bases and the V segment lost 4 bases, leaving 12 bases of the junction unmatched.

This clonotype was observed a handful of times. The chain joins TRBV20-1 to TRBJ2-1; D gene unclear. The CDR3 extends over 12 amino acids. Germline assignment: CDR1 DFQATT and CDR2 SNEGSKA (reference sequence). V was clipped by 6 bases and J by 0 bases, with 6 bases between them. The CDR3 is CSARRSYNEQFF. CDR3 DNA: TGCAGTGCCCGACGCTCCTACAATGAGCAGTTCTTC.

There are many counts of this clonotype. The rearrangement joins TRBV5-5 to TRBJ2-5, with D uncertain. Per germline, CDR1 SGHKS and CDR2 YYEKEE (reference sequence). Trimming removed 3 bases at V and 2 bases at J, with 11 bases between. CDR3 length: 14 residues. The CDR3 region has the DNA TGTGCCAGCAGCTATCGGCCATGGCAAGAGACCCAGTACTTC. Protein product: CASSYRPWQETQYF.

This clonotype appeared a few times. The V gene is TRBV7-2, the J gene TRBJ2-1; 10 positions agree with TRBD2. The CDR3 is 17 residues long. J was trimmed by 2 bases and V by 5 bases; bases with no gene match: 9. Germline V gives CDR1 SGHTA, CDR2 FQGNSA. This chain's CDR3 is CASSQDSGGSPYNEQFF. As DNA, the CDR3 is TGTGCCAGCAGCCAAGATAGCGGGGGGTCCCCCTACAATGAGCAGTTCTTC.

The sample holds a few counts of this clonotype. CDR3 DNA sequence: TGTGCCAGCAGCCGAGCTACAGGCGGGGAGACCCAGTACTTC. As protein: CASSRATGGETQYF. The chain joins TRBV11-1 to TRBJ2-5, with D perhaps TRBD1 or TRBD2 (5 bases each). V was cut by 5 bases and J by 5 bases, with 15 bases left in between. The germline V gene encodes CDR1 SGHAT and CDR2 FQDESV (reference sequence). This CDR3 spans 14 amino acids.

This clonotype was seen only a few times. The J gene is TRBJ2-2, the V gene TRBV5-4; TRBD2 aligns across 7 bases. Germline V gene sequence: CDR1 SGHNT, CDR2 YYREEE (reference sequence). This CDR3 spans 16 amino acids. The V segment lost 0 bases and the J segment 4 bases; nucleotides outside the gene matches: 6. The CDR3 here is CASSLAPGLSTGELFF. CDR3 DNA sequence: TGTGCCAGCAGCTTGGCCCCGGGACTATCCACCGGGGAGCTGTTTTTT. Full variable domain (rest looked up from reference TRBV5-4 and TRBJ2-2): ETGVTQSPTHLIKTRGQQVTLRCSSQSGHNTVSWYQQALGQGPQFIFQYYREEENGRGNFPPRFSGLQFPNYSSELNVNALELDDSALYLCASSLAPGLSTGELFFGEGSRLTVL.

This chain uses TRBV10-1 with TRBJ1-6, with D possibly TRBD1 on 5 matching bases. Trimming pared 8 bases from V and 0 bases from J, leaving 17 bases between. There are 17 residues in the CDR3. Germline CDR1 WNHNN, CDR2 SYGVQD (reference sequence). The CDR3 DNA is TGCGCCAGCCTGGAGACAGATCCTAGCTCCTATAATTCACCCCTCCACTTT. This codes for CASLETDPSSYNSPLHF.

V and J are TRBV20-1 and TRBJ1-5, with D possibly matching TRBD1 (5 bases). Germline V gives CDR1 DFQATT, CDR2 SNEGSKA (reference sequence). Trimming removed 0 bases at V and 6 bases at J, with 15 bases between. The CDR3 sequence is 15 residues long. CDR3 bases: TGCAGTGCTAGAGATTTCGGACAAGCGGGTCAGCCCCAGCATTTT. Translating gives CSARDFGQAGQPQHF.

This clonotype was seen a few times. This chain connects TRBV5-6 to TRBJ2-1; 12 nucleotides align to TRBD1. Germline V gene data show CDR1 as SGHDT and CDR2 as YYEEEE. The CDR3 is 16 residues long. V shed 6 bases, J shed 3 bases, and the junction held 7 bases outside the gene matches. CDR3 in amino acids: CASNRDRGLVYNEQFF. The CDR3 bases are TGTGCCAGCAACAGGGACAGGGGGCTGGTCTACAATGAGCAGTTCTTC.

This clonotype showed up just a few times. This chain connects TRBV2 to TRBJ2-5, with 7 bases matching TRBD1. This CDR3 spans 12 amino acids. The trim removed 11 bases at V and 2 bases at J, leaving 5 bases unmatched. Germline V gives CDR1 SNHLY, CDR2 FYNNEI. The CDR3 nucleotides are TGTGCCGTGTCGGGACAGCAAGAGACCCAGTACTTC. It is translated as CAVSGQQETQYF.

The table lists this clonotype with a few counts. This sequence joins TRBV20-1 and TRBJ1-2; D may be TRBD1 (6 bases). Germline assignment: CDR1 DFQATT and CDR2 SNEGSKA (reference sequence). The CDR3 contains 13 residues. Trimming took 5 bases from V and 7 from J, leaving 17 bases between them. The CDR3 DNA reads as TGCAGTGCTTGGGTCTCCGAAGGGGGTGGCTACACCTTC. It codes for CSAWVSEGGGYTF.

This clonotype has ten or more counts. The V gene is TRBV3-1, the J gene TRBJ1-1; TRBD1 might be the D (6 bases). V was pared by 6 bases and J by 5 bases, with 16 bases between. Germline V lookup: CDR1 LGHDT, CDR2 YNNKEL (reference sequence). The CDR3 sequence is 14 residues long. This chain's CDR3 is CASRQGGGWTEAFF. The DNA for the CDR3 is TGTGCCAGCAGACAGGGTGGAGGATGGACTGAAGCTTTCTTT.

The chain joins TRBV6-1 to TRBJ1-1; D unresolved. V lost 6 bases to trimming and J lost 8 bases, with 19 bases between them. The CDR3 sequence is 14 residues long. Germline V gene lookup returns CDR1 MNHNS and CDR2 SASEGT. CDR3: CASSPLLTRVEAFF. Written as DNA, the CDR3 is TGTGCCAGCAGCCCCCTTCTTACTCGGGTGGAAGCTTTCTTT.

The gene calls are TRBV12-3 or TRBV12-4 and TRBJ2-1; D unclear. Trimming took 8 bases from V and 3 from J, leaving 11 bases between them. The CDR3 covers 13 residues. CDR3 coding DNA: TGTGCCAGCGGCGTGGGCCTCTACAATGAGCAGTTCTTC. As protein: CASGVGLYNEQFF.

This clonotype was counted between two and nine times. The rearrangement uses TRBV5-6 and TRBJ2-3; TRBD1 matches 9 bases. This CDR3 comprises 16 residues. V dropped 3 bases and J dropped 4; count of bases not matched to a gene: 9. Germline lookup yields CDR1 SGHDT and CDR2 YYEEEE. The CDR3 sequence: CASSWGTGIGPDTQYF. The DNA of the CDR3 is TGTGCCAGCAGCTGGGGGACAGGGATTGGCCCAGATACGCAGTATTTT.

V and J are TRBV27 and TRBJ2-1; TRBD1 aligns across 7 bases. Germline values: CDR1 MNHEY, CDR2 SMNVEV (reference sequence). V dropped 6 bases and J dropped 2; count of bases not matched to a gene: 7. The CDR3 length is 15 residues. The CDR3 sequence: CASSPRDSAYNEQFF. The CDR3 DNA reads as TGTGCCAGCAGCCCTCGGGACAGCGCCTACAATGAGCAGTTCTTC.

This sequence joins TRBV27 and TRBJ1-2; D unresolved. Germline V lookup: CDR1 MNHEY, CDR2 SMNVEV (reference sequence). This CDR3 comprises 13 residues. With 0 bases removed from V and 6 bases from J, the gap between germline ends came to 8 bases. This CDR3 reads CASSLSGRDGYTF. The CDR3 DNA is TGTGCCAGCAGTTTATCAGGGAGGGATGGCTACACCTTC.

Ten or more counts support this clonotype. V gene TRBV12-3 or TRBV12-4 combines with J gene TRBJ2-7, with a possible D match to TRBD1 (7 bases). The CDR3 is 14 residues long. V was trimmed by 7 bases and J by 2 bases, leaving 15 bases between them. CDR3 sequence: CASKARGETYEQYF. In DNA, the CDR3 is TGTGCCAGCAAGGCCAGGGGGGAGACCTACGAGCAGTACTTC.